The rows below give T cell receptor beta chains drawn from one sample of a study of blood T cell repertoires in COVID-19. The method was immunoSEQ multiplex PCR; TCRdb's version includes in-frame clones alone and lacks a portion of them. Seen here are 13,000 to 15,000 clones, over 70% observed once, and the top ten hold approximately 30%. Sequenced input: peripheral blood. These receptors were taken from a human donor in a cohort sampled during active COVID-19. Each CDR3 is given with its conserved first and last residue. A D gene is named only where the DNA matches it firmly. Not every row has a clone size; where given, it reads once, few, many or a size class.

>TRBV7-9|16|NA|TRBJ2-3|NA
CASSSGVLNPGDTQYF
TGTGCCAGCAGCTCAGGGGTGTTAAACCCGGGGGATACGCAGTATTTT
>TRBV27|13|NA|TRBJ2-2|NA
CASSLGNTGELFF
TGTGCCAGCAGTCTGGGCAACACCGGGGAGCTGTTTTTT
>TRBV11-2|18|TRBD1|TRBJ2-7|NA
CASSLEWRAGTGPHEQYF
TGTGCCAGCAGCTTAGAATGGCGGGCGGGGACAGGGCCCCACGAGCAGTACTTC
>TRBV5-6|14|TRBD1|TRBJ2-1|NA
CASSLGTGTGEQFF
TGTGCCAGCAGCCTTGGGACAGGGACCGGTGAGCAGTTCTTC
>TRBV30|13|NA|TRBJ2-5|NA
CAWSVLSGETQYF
TGTGCCTGGAGTGTTTTGTCGGGGGAGACCCAGTACTTC
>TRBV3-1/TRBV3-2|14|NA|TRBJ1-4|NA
CASSLSRANEKLFF
TGTGCCAGCAGTCTGAGTAGAGCTAATGAAAAACTGTTTTTT
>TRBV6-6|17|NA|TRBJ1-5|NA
CASSQTRTGYSNQPQHF
TGTGCCAGCAGTCAAACCCGAACAGGGTATAGCAATCAGCCCCAGCATTTT
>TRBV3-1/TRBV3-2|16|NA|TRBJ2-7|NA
CASSTFRPISLDEQYF
TGTGCCAGCAGCACGTTCCGTCCCATTTCGTTAGACGAGCAGTACTTC
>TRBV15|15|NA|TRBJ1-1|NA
CATSREPGTNTEAFF
TGTGCCACCAGCAGAGAGCCAGGGACAAACACTGAAGCTTTCTTT
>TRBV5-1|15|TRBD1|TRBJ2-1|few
CASSTQGASYNEQFF
TGCGCCAGCAGCACACAGGGGGCTTCCTACAATGAGCAGTTCTTC
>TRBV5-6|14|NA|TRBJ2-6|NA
CASTDSSGANVLTF
TGTGCCAGCACCGACAGCTCTGGGGCCAACGTCCTGACTTTC